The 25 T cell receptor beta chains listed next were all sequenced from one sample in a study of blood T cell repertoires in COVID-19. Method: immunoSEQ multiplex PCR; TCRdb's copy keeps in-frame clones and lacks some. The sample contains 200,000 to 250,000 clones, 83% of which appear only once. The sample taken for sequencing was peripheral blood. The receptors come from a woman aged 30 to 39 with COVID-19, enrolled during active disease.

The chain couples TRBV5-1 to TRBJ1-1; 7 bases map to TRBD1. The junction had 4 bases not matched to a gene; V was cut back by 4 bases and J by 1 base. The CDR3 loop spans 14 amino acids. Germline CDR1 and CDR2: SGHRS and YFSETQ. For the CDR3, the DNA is TGCGCCAGCAGCCAACGGACAGGGAACACTGAAGCTTTCTTT. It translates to CASSQRTGNTEAFF.

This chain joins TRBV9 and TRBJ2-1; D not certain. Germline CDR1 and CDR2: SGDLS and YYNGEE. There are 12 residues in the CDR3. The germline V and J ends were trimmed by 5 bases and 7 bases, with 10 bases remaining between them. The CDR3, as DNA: TGTGCCAGCAGAAACTCAACGAATGAGCAGTTCTTC. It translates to CASRNSTNEQFF.

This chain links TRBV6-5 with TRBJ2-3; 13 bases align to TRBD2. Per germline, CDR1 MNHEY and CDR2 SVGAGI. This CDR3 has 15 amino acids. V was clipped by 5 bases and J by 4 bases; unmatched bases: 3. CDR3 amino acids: CASSPGLAGADTQYF. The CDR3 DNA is TGTGCCAGCAGTCCCGGACTAGCGGGAGCAGATACGCAGTATTTT.

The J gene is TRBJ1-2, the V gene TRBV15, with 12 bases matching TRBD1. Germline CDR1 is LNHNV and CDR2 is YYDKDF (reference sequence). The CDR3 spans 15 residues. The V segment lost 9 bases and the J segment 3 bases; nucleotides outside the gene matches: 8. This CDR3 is CATGFGTGGDYGYTF. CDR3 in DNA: TGTGCCACAGGTTTTGGGACAGGGGGCGACTATGGCTACACCTTC.

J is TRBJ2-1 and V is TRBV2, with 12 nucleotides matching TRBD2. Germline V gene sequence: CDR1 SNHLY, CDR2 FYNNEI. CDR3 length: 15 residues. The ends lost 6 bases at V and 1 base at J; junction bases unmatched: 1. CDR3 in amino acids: CASRGLAGSYNEQFF. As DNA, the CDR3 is TGTGCCAGCAGGGGACTAGCGGGTTCCTACAATGAGCAGTTCTTC.

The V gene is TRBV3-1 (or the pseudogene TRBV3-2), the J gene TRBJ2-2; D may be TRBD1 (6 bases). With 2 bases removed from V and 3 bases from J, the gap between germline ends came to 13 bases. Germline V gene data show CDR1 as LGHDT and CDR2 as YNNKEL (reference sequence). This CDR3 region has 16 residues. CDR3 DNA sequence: TGTGCCAGCAGCCAACAGGGGTTTAAGGACACCGGGGAGCTGTTTTTT. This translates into CASSQQGFKDTGELFF.

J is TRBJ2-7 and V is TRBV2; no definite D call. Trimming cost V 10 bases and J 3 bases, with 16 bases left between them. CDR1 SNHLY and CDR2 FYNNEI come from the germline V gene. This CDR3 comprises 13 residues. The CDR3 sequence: CATTDGSSYEQYF. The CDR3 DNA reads TGTGCCACCACCGACGGTAGCAGCTACGAGCAGTACTTC.

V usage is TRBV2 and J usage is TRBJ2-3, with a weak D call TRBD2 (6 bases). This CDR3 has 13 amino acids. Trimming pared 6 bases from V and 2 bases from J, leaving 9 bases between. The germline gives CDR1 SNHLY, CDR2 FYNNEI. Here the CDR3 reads CASRWDSTDTQYF. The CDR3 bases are TGTGCCAGCAGATGGGACTCCACAGATACGCAGTATTTT. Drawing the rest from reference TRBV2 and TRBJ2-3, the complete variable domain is EPEVTQTPSHQVTQMGQEVILRCVPISNHLYFYWYRQILGQKVEFLVSFYNNEISEKSEIFDDQFSVERPDGSNFTLKIRSTKLEDSAMYFCASRWDSTDTQYFGPGTRLTVL.

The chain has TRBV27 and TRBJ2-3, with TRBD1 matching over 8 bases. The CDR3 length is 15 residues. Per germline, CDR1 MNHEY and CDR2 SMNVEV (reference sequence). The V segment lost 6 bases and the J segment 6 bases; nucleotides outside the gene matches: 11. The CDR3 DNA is TGTGCCAGCAGACCCAGACAGGGGTTAATCGATACGCAGTATTTT. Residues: CASRPRQGLIDTQYF.

The CDR3 loop is CATSSHRVSYEQYF. The CDR3 DNA follows: TGTGCCACCAGCAGCCACAGGGTCTCCTACGAGCAGTACTTC. The chain joins TRBV15 to TRBJ2-7; possibly TRBD1 for D (6 bases). Trimming removed 3 bases from V and 0 bases from J, with 9 bases in between. CDR1 is LNHNV and CDR2 is YYDKDF in the germline V gene (reference sequence). This CDR3 contains 14 residues.

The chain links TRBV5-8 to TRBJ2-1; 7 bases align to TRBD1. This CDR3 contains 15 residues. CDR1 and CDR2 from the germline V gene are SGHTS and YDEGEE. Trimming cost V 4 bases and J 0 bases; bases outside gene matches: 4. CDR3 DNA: TGTGCCAGCAGCAAGGGACAGATCTCCTACAATGAGCAGTTCTTC. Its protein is CASSKGQISYNEQFF.

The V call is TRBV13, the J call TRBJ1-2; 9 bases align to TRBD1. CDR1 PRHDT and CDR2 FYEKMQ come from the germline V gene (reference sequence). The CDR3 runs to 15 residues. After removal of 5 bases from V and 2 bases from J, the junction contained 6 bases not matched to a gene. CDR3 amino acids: CASSVHRGQNYGYTF. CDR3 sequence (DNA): TGTGCCAGCAGCGTCCACAGGGGGCAGAACTATGGCTACACCTTC.

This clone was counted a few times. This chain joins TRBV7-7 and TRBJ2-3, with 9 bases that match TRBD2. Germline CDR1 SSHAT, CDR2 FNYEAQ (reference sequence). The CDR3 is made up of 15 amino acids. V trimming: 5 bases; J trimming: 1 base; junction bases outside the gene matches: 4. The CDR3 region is CASSLGLAGTDTQYF. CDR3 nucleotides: TGTGCCAGCAGCCTGGGACTAGCAGGCACAGATACGCAGTATTTT.

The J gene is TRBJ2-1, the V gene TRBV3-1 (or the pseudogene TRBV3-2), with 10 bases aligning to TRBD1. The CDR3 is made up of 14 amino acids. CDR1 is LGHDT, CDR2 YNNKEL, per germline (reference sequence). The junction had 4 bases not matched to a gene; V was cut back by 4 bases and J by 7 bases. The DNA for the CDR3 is TGTGCCAGCAGCCGGACGGACAGGGGGAATGAGCAGTTCTTC. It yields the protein CASSRTDRGNEQFF.

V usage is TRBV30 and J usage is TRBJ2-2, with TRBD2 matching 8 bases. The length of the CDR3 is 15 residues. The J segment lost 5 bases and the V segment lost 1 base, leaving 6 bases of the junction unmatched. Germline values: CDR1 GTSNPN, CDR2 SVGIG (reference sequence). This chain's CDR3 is CAWSAAGEETGELFF. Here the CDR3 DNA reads TGTGCCTGGAGTGCAGCGGGAGAGGAGACCGGGGAGCTGTTTTTT.

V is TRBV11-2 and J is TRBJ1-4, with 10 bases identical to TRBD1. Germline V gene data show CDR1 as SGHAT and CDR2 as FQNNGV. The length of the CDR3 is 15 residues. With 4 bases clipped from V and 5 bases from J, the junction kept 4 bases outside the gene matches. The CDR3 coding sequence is TGTGCCAGCAGCTCAGACAGGGGGCAAAATGAAAAACTGTTTTTT. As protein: CASSSDRGQNEKLFF.

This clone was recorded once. The DNA of the CDR3 is TGTGCCAGCAGCTATCCAGCGGGGGGGCCAAGAGAGACCCAGTACTTC. Translation gives CASSYPAGGPRETQYF. V gene TRBV7-2 combines with J gene TRBJ2-5, with 10 bases lining up with TRBD2. Germline V gene data show CDR1 as SGHTA and CDR2 as FQGNSA. The CDR3 contains 16 residues. The trim removed 4 bases at V and 4 bases at J, leaving 9 bases unmatched.

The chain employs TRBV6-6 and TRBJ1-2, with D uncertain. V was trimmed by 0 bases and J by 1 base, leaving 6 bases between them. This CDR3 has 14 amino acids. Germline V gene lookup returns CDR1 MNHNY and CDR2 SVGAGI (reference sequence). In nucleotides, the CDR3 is TGTGCCAGCAGTTACTCGCGGGGTAACTATGGCTACACCTTC. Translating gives CASSYSRGNYGYTF.

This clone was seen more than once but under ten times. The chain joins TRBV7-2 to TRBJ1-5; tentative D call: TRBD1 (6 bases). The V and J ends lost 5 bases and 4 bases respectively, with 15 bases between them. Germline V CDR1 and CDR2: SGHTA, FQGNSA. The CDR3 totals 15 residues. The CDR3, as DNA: TGTGCCAGCAGCCGTACTTCGACAGGAAATCAGCCCCAGCATTTT. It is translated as CASSRTSTGNQPQHF.

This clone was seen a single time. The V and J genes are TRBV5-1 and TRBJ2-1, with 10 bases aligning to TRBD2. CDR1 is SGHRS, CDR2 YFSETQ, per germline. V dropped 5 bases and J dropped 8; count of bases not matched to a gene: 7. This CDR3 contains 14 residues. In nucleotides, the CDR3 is TGCGCCAGCAGTGACCCTAGCGGGAGCTATGAGCAGTTCTTC. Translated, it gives CASSDPSGSYEQFF.

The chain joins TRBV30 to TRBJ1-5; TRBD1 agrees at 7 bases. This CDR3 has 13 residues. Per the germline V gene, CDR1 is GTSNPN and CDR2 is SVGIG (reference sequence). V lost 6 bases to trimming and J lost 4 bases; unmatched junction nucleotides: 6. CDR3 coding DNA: TGTGCCTGCGCGGCAGGGGGAAATCAGCCCCAGCATTTT. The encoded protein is CACAAGGNQPQHF.

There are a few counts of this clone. The CDR3 loop reads CASSLWDRMTGELFF. The CDR3, as DNA: TGCGCCAGCAGCTTGTGGGACAGGATGACCGGGGAGCTGTTTTTT. This chain connects TRBV5-1 to TRBJ2-2; 8 bases are a match to TRBD1. Germline V gene sequence: CDR1 SGHRS, CDR2 YFSETQ. With V trimmed by 1 base and J by 5 bases, 4 bases remained unmatched. The CDR3 sequence is 15 residues long.

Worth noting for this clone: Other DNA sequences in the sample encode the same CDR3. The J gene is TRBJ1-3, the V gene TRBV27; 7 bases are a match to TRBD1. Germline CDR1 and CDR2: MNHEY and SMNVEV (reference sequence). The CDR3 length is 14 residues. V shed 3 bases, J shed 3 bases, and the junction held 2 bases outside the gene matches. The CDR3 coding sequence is TGTGCCAGCAGTTTGACAGGGCTTGGAAACACCATATATTTT. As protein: CASSLTGLGNTIYF.

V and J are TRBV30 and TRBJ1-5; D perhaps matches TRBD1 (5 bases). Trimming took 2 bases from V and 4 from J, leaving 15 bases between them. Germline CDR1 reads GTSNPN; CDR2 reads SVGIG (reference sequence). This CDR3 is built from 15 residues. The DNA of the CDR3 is TGTGCCTGGAGTCAAGGGGTAATAGGGAATCAGCCCCAGCATTTT. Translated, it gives CAWSQGVIGNQPQHF.

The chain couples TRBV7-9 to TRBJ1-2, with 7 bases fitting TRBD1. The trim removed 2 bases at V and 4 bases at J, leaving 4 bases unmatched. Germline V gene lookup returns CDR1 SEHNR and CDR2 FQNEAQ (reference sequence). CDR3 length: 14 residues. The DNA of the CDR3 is TGTGCCAGCAGCTTAAGGGGGCACAGCTATGGCTACACCTTC. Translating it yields CASSLRGHSYGYTF.